A selection of T cell receptor beta chains follows, all from one sample in a study of blood T cell repertoires in COVID-19. TCRdb keeps only in-frame clones here, not all; method: immunoSEQ multiplex PCR. The sample records approximately 260,000 clones, about 86% being singletons. The sequenced sample consisted of PBMCs or T cells enriched from blood (not recorded which). These TCRs come from a woman aged 40 to 50 with acute COVID-19. Both conserved end residues are part of each CDR3. The D gene is left open where the match is weak. The size entry is marked missing in some rows and otherwise reads once, few, many or a size class.

- | TRBJ2-7 | TRBD1 | TRBV11-3 | TGTGCCAGCAGCTTCGGACAGGGGTCCTACGAGCAGTACTTC | CASSFGQGSYEQYF
- | TRBJ2-1 | - | TRBV4-1 | TGCGCCAGCAGCCAAGATAGGGCGCGGGCAAGGTACAATGAGCAGTTCTTC | CASSQDRARARYNEQFF
- | TRBJ2-7 | TRBD1 | TRBV14 | TGTGCCAGCAGCCGCGGGACAGGGATCTACGAGCAGTACTTC | CASSRGTGIYEQYF
few | TRBJ2-7 | TRBD2 | TRBV7-8 | TGTGCCAGCAGCATAAGCGGGAGCGGCTACGAGCAGTACTTC | CASSISGSGYEQYF
- | TRBJ1-6 | TRBD1 | TRBV3-1/TRBV3-2 | TGTGCCAGCAGCCAGGGGACAGCAGATTCACCCCTCCACTTT | CASSQGTADSPLHF
- | TRBJ1-2 | TRBD1 | TRBV6-5 | TGTGCCAGCAGTTCCGGACAGGGGGCCGATGGCTACACCTTC | CASSSGQGADGYTF
- | TRBJ2-7 | TRBD2 | TRBV27 | TGTGCCAGCAGTTCCTCGACTAGCGGGAGTCTCTACGAGCAGTACTTC | CASSSSTSGSLYEQYF
- | TRBJ2-5 | - | TRBV5-4 | TGTGCCAGCAGCGCCTACAACGGGGAGACCCAGTACTTC | CASSAYNGETQYF
- | TRBJ2-3 | TRBD2 | TRBV6-2/TRBV6-3 | TGTGCCAGCAGTTACGTTAGCGGGCTGGGTCGCACAGATACGCAGTATTTT | CASSYVSGLGRTDTQYF
- | TRBJ2-1 | - | TRBV12-3/TRBV12-4 | TGTGCCAGCAGGCGCGACTGGGACAATGAGCAGTTCTTC | CASRRDWDNEQFF
- | TRBJ1-2 | - | TRBV29-1 | TGCAGCGTTGCAGGGGACTATGGCTACACCTTC | CSVAGDYGYTF
few | TRBJ2-2 | - | TRBV14 | TGTGCCAGCTCTTGGAGCGGGGAGCTGTTTTTT | CASSWSGELFF
- | TRBJ1-1 | TRBD1 | TRBV19 | TGTGCCAGTAGTATGGGACAGGGAAACACTGAAGCTTTCTTT | CASSMGQGNTEAFF
- | TRBJ1-6 | TRBD1 | TRBV19 | TGTGCCAGTAGTATTAAGGGACAGGCCAATTCACCCCTCCACTTT | CASSIKGQANSPLHF
- | TRBJ2-7 | TRBD2 | TRBV7-2 | TGTGCCAGCACCTTAGCGGGAGGCACCTACGAGCAGTACTTC | CASTLAGGTYEQYF
- | TRBJ2-5 | TRBD2 | TRBV7-6 | TGTGCCAGCAGCTTAGCATCAGGGAGGGAAGAGACCCAGTACTTC | CASSLASGREETQYF
- | TRBJ1-2 | TRBD1 | TRBV19 | TGTGCCAGTAGTATTAACAGGGGCATCTATGGCTACACCTTC | CASSINRGIYGYTF
- | TRBJ2-3 | - | TRBV19 | TGTGCCAGTAGTCCCCGGGAGAAACTAACCCCAGATACGCAGTATTTT | CASSPREKLTPDTQYF
- | TRBJ1-4 | TRBD1 | TRBV7-8 | TGTGCCAGCAGCTCGGGACAGATAAATGAAAAACTGTTTTTT | CASSSGQINEKLFF
- | TRBJ2-3 | - | TRBV27 | TGTGCCAGCGGAGACCCTCGCACAGATACGCAGTATTTT | CASGDPRTDTQYF
- | TRBJ2-7 | - | TRBV6-5 | TGTGCCAGCAGTTACTTACAGGGAAGCTCCTACGAGCAGTACTTC | CASSYLQGSSYEQYF
once | TRBJ2-1 | TRBD2 | TRBV5-1 | TGCGCCAGCAGCTTGGAGCCACTAGCGGGAGGAGGTAATGAGCAGTTCTTC | CASSLEPLAGGGNEQFF
- | TRBJ1-1 | - | TRBV29-1 | TGCAGCGTTGATCACGGGGACACTGAAGCTTTCTTT | CSVDHGDTEAFF
- | TRBJ2-7 | TRBD2 | TRBV11-2 | TGTGCCAGCAGCTTAGATTTGGTGGGAGGGGCCCGCGAGCAGTACTTC | CASSLDLVGGAREQYF
- | TRBJ2-7 | - | TRBV29-1 | TGCAGCGTTGCGTCTAGCTGGTACGAGCAGTACTTC | CSVASSWYEQYF
- | TRBJ2-2 | - | TRBV5-1 | TGCGCCAGCAGCGCCACAAACACCGGGGAGCTGTTTTTT | CASSATNTGELFF
- | TRBJ2-2 | TRBD2 | TRBV13 | TGTGCCAGCAGCGAACCGGGACTAGCGGGGGTGAACACCGGGGAGCTGTTTTTT | CASSEPGLAGVNTGELFF
- | TRBJ1-6 | - | TRBV5-1 | TGCGCCAGCAGCGAACAGACAGGTGACAATTCACCCCTCCACTTT | CASSEQTGDNSPLHF
- | TRBJ2-1 | TRBD1 | TRBV2 | TGTGCCACCGCAATCGGGACAGGGGGTTCCTACAATGAGCAGTTCTTC | CATAIGTGGSYNEQFF
- | TRBJ1-3 | - | TRBV28 | TGTGCCAGCAGACCTACCGGAGTGTCTGGAAACACCATATATTTT | CASRPTGVSGNTIYF
- | TRBJ1-4 | TRBD1 | TRBV27 | TGTGCCAGCAGCCTCATCGGGACAGGAGGTTCAAAACTGTTTTTT | CASSLIGTGGSKLFF
few | TRBJ1-1 | TRBD1 | TRBV4-1 | TGCGCCAGCAGCCAAGAGGTTACAGGGGACACTGAAGCTTTCTTT | CASSQEVTGDTEAFF
once | TRBJ2-1 | - | TRBV23-1 | TGCGCCAGCAGTCAATCGGTTCGGCTAGAAGAAGACTATGAGCAGTTCTTC | CASSQSVRLEEDYEQFF
- | TRBJ1-1 | - | TRBV10-3 | TGTGCCATCAGTGTCCTGGAGACTGAAGCTTTCTTT | CAISVLETEAFF
once | TRBJ2-7 | - | TRBV5-1 | TGCGCCAGCAGCTTGGCCACGGGTCTAGCTTACGAGCAGTACTTC | CASSLATGLAYEQYF
- | TRBJ2-3 | TRBD2 | TRBV6-2/TRBV6-3 | TGTGCCAGCAGTTACAAACAAATAGCGGGATCCACAGATACGCAGTATTTT | CASSYKQIAGSTDTQYF
- | TRBJ1-4 | TRBD1 | TRBV6-5 | TGTGCCAGCAGTTCCTCCCAGGGGGCGTATGAAAAACTGTTTTTT | CASSSSQGAYEKLFF
- | TRBJ1-5 | TRBD1 | TRBV19 | TGTGCCAGTAGTATCGACAGGACAGGTCAGCCCCAGCATTTT | CASSIDRTGQPQHF
- | TRBJ2-1 | TRBD2 | TRBV7-2 | TGTGCCAGCAGCTTACCCGGGAGGGCCCTAGAGCAGTTCTTC | CASSLPGRALEQFF
- | TRBJ2-2 | TRBD2 | TRBV19 | TGTGCCAGTAGTATACTATATGGCGCGGGAGCGAGGACCGGGGAGCTGTTTTTT | CASSILYGAGARTGELFF
- | TRBJ2-5 | TRBD1 | TRBV7-6 | TGTGCCAGCAGCTTGGGGACAGGGGGCGTGGGGGAGGCCCAGTACTTC | CASSLGTGGVGEAQYF
- | TRBJ2-1 | TRBD2 | TRBV7-9 | TGTGCCAGCAGCTCTATAGCGGGAACGACTGAGCAGTTCTTC | CASSSIAGTTEQFF
- | TRBJ2-7 | - | TRBV11-3 | TGTGCCAGCAGCTCGCCTCTCGCCCGGACAAGCGAGCAGTACTTC | CASSSPLARTSEQYF
- | TRBJ2-3 | - | TRBV28 | TGTGCCAGCAGTCCACCGGGCACAGATACGCAGTATTTT | CASSPPGTDTQYF
- | TRBJ1-2 | TRBD1 | TRBV11-3 | TGTGCCAGCAGCGACAGGGGGGGTGGCTACACCTTC | CASSDRGGGYTF
- | TRBJ2-7 | - | TRBV10-2 | TGCGCCAGCAGCGGACTTGGCCTTTCCTACGAGCAGTACTTC | CASSGLGLSYEQYF
- | TRBJ2-5 | TRBD1 | TRBV11-3 | TGTGCCAGTAGTCAGACAGGGACGTCGGAGACCCAGTACTTC | CASSQTGTSETQYF
once | TRBJ2-1 | TRBD1 | TRBV2 | TGTGCCAGCAGTGCACTGACAGGGTCAGGTGAGCAGTTCTTC | CASSALTGSGEQFF
- | TRBJ1-2 | TRBD1 | TRBV6-4 | TGTGCCAGCAGTGAGGCCCCTGGACAGGGCTATGGCTACACCTTC | CASSEAPGQGYGYTF
- | TRBJ2-7 | TRBD2 | TRBV12-5 | TGTGCTAGTGGTTTGGGGTCTGGCGGGAGAGGCTACGAGCAGTACTTC | CASGLGSGGRGYEQYF
- | TRBJ2-7 | TRBD1 | TRBV5-5 | TGTGCCAGCAGCGCGAGAGGTGGGGGACAGTATTCCTACGAGCAGTACTTC | CASSARGGGQYSYEQYF
- | TRBJ2-3 | TRBD1 | TRBV6-2/TRBV6-3 | TGTGCCAGCAGTTACGATTGGGAGCAGACAGGGGAAGGGGACACAGATACGCAGTATTTT | CASSYDWEQTGEGDTDTQYF
- | TRBJ1-1 | - | TRBV9 | TGTGCCAGCAGCGTGTCCCCAAAGCGGGCTGAAGCTTTCTTT | CASSVSPKRAEAFF